This TCR beta chain was sequenced during a study of T cells in Graves' hyperthyroidism and ophthalmopathy. General study points: Most clonotypes expanded in the thyroid (above 0.001) were also present in blood. The model anticipated ophthalmopathy a median around 6 months pre-onset.

Trimming left V 0 bases short and J 8 bases short, with 14 bases between. Germline V CDR1 and CDR2: SGDLS, YYNGEE. The CDR3 is 14 residues long. TCR beta CDR3 regions were amplified from RNA. The primer set for the first-round RT-PCR of the TCR CDR3 was HTBI. TCRdb reanalysed the multiplex PCR reads using MiXCR and keeps one entry per CDR3 protein. The table shows 300,000 or so distinct CDR3 sequences, with 15% to 20% occurring only once. A note on this clonotype: Antigen specificity is unknown.

V usage is TRBV9 and J usage is TRBJ1-2; possible D gene TRBD1, 6 bases. The clonotype was recovered from a man aged 25-45 years with Graves' hyperthyroidism. The sample taken for sequencing was blood. In DNA form, the CDR3 reads TGTGCCAGCAGCGTAGAGGTCAGGGGTGAGGGCTACACCTTC. Residues: CASSVEVRGEGYTF. Full variable domain (remainder filled in from reference TRBV9 and TRBJ1-2): DSGVTQTPKHLITATGQRVTLRCSPRSGDLSVYWYQQSLDQGLQFLIQYYNGEERAKGNILERFSAQQFPDLHSELNLSSLELGDSALYFCASSVEVRGEGYTFGSGTRLTVV.